These T cell receptor beta chains were read from a single sample in a study of T cell responses to AZD1222 COVID-19 vaccine. The protocol was immunoSEQ multiplex PCR, while the TCRdb copy is restricted to in-frame clones and leaves out a portion. The table includes about 94,000 clones, around 85% detected once. Sequences were derived from peripheral blood, sampled 28 days after the second AZD1222 dose. These TCRs come from an adult who received the AZD1222 COVID-19 vaccine. Each CDR3 is given with its conserved first and last residue. D genes are given only for firm matches. Only some rows state a clone size, as once, few, many or a class for expanded clones.

TRBV16,TRBJ1-2,TRBD1,NA,CASSQGQGGGYGYTF,TGTGCCAGCAGCCAAGGACAGGGGGGAGGCTATGGCTACACCTTC
TRBV9,TRBJ2-2,NA,NA,CASSATRLESGELFF,TGTGCCAGCAGCGCCACCCGACTAGAGTCCGGGGAGCTGTTTTTT
TRBV6-2/TRBV6-3,TRBJ2-2,NA,NA,CASSYPRRAVDTGELFF,TGTGCCAGCAGTTACCCCCGTAGGGCGGTTGACACCGGGGAGCTGTTTTTT
TRBV18,TRBJ1-6,TRBD1,NA,CASSPGTVNSPLHF,TGTGCCAGCTCACCAGGGACAGTAAATTCACCCCTCCACTTT
TRBV19,TRBJ2-7,TRBD1,NA,CASSIVLAGGNEQYF,TGTGCCAGTAGTATTGTTTTGGCAGGGGGCAACGAGCAGTACTTC
TRBV12-3/TRBV12-4,TRBJ2-5,NA,NA,CASSRPQETQYF,TGTGCCAGCAGTCGGCCCCAAGAGACCCAGTACTTC
TRBV5-4,TRBJ2-3,NA,NA,CASTPEGARAPYTDTQYF,TGTGCCAGCACCCCGGAAGGGGCCCGCGCCCCATACACAGATACGCAGTATTTT
TRBV25-1,TRBJ2-5,NA,NA,CASSEFEGRPQETQYF,TGTGCCAGCAGTGAATTTGAGGGGCGGCCTCAAGAGACCCAGTACTTC
TRBV9,TRBJ1-1,NA,NA,CASSVGSSVTPNTEAFF,TGTGCCAGCAGCGTAGGTTCTTCCGTGACCCCGAACACTGAAGCTTTCTTT
TRBV2,TRBJ2-7,TRBD1,NA,CASSAGDRSSYEQYF,TGTGCCAGCAGTGCGGGGGACAGGAGCTCCTACGAGCAGTACTTC
TRBV13,TRBJ2-5,NA,NA,CASSLGLGLQETQYF,TGTGCCAGCAGCTTAGGGTTGGGACTTCAAGAGACCCAGTACTTC
TRBV4-2,TRBJ2-1,NA,NA,CASSQGIGVAAEQFF,TGTGCCAGCAGCCAAGGAATCGGAGTAGCGGCTGAGCAGTTCTTC
TRBV27,TRBJ2-7,NA,NA,CASSPPDGQGRYEQYF,TGTGCCAGCAGTCCCCCCGACGGGCAGGGAAGGTACGAGCAGTACTTC
TRBV4-1,TRBJ2-7,NA,NA,CASSQDFSRRSYEQYF,TGCGCCAGCAGCCAAGATTTCTCCAGGCGATCCTACGAGCAGTACTTC
TRBV18,TRBJ2-7,NA,NA,CASSHAGRYEQYF,TGTGCCAGCTCTCACGCTGGTCGCTACGAGCAGTACTTC
TRBV4-2,TRBJ2-1,TRBD2,once,CASSSYASGKYNEQFF,TGTGCCAGCAGCTCCTATGCTAGCGGGAAATACAATGAGCAGTTCTTC
TRBV9,TRBJ2-3,TRBD2,NA,CASSVGASGRADTQYF,TGTGCCAGCAGCGTAGGCGCTAGCGGGAGGGCAGATACGCAGTATTTT
TRBV3-1/TRBV3-2,TRBJ2-2,NA,NA,CASSYRGVTGELFF,TGTGCCAGCAGCTACCGGGGCGTAACCGGGGAGCTGTTTTTT
TRBV27,TRBJ1-3,NA,few,CASSLTGAGNTIYF,TGTGCCAGCAGTTTAACCGGGGCTGGAAACACCATATATTTT
TRBV19,TRBJ2-3,NA,NA,CASSPSGSYTQYF,TGTGCCAGTAGTCCCTCGGGATCTTATACGCAGTATTTT
TRBV5-8,TRBJ2-3,TRBD2,NA,CASSSETSLGTDTQYF,TGTGCCAGCAGTTCTGAGACTAGCTTGGGCACAGATACGCAGTATTTT
TRBV15,TRBJ2-2,TRBD1,NA,CATSRLSGTGSTGELFF,TGTGCCACCAGCAGACTATCCGGGACAGGGAGCACCGGGGAGCTGTTTTTT
TRBV7-8,TRBJ2-7,TRBD1,NA,CASSRGQATYEQYF,TGTGCCAGCAGCCGTGGACAGGCGACCTACGAGCAGTACTTC
TRBV5-4,TRBJ2-7,TRBD1,NA,CASSPRTGSYEQYF,TGTGCCAGCAGCCCGCGGACAGGATCCTACGAGCAGTACTTC
TRBV7-2,TRBJ2-7,NA,few,CASSTGLGYEQYF,TGTGCCAGCAGTACAGGACTCGGCTACGAGCAGTACTTC
TRBV18,TRBJ2-3,NA,few,CASSPPNWGVTDTQYF,TGTGCCAGCTCACCACCGAACTGGGGAGTCACAGATACGCAGTATTTT
TRBV7-9,TRBJ1-6,NA,NA,CASSLSVDFSPLHF,TGTGCCAGCAGCTTATCAGTGGACTTCTCACCCCTCCACTTT
TRBV4-2,TRBJ1-3,NA,few,CASSQPTGLSGNTIYF,TGTGCCAGCAGCCAACCGACAGGCCTCTCTGGAAACACCATATATTTT
TRBV4-1,TRBJ1-1,NA,NA,CASSQETRNTEAFF,TGCGCCAGCAGCCAAGAGACAAGGAACACTGAAGCTTTCTTT
TRBV5-6,TRBJ1-1,TRBD1,NA,CASSLVSMNRGKIAFF,TGTGCCAGCAGCTTGGTCAGTATGAACAGGGGAAAGATAGCTTTCTTT
TRBV18,TRBJ2-7,TRBD2,NA,CASSRDLGTSGRAYEQYF,TGTGCCAGCTCACGAGACCTCGGGACTAGCGGGAGGGCCTACGAGCAGTACTTC
TRBV5-1,TRBJ2-3,TRBD2,NA,CASSLPAGGGTDTQYF,TGCGCCAGCAGCTTACCCGCGGGGGGTGGCACAGATACGCAGTATTTT
TRBV21-1,TRBJ1-5,NA,once,CASRRGGPQHF,TGTGCCAGCAGGAGGGGGGGGCCCCAGCATTTT
TRBV24-1,TRBJ2-7,NA,NA,CATSDSPSPYEQYF,TGTGCCACCAGTGATTCCCCGTCCCCCTACGAGCAGTACTTC
TRBV2,TRBJ2-4,TRBD2,NA,CASSGASGNFKNIQYF,TGTGCCAGCAGTGGTGCTAGCGGGAACTTCAAAAACATTCAGTACTTC
TRBV18,TRBJ2-1,NA,NA,CASSPYQGGNEQFF,TGTGCCAGCTCACCCTACCAGGGGGGGAATGAGCAGTTCTTC